The clone carrying this T cell receptor beta chain was seen once. Its antigen is as yet unknown. CDR3 length: 14 residues. In germline, CDR1 is SGHAT, CDR2 FQDESV (reference sequence). The V end lost 4 bases, the J end lost 1 base, and 10 bases lay between the germline ends. This entry is derived from a study of OX40 agonist ivuxolimab in advanced cancers. In the study overall: Each dose-escalation patient presented with hepatocellular carcinoma, melanoma, renal cell or head and neck cancer.

TCRdb keeps only in-frame clones here, not all; method: immunoSEQ multiplex PCR. The table includes tens of thousands of clones, 80% to 95% detected once. General study points: Mean expanded clone counts were higher in CD8+ than CD4+ T cells. At doses 0.1 to 3.0 mg/kg, CD4+ and CD8+ clones expanded. People who partly responded at 0.1-3.0 mg/kg had some of the least clonal expansion seen.

This sequence was found in an adult with an advanced solid tumor such as melanoma, head and neck, liver or kidney cancer. The starting material was CD4+ or CD8+ T cells sorted from blood, obtained in a trial of the OX40 agonist ivuxolimab. The V call is TRBV11-1, the J call TRBJ2-5, with D unresolved. CDR3 residues: CASSSKDGQETQYF. DNA of the CDR3: TGTGCCAGCAGCTCTAAAGACGGCCAAGAGACCCAGTACTTC.